This is a list of T cell receptor beta chains from one sample in a study of response to subunit inactivated influenza vaccine. TCRdb used MiXCR to reprocess the RT-PCR reads, holding one entry per CDR3 protein. The sample shows about 480,000 distinct CDR3 sequences, 13% of them seen only once. Source: PBMCs from blood, taken 45 days after vaccination. These receptors all come from a man aged 50 to 60 who received an inactivated influenza vaccine. The CDR3 runs from the conserved cysteine through the conserved F or W. A D gene is named only where the DNA matches it firmly. Where a row states a size, it is once, few, many or the class of an expanded clone; other rows omit it.

>TRBV20-1|TRBJ2-3|few|TRBD2
TGCAGTGCTAGTGAGACTAGCGGGAGGGGAGATACGCAGTATTTT
CSASETSGRGDTQYF
>TRBV5-1|TRBJ1-2|few|.
TGCGCCAGCAGCTTGGGGAGGCCGGACAACTCCTATGGCTACACCTTC
CASSLGRPDNSYGYTF
>TRBV9|TRBJ1-6|.|TRBD1
TGTGCCAGCAGCCTCACAGGGGATCGATCACCCCTCCACTTT
CASSLTGDRSPLHF
>TRBV20-1|TRBJ2-5|few|TRBD2
TGCAGTGCTAGACGGCTAGCGGGAGCAATACAAGAGACCCAGTACTTC
CSARRLAGAIQETQYF
>TRBV20-1|TRBJ1-2|few|TRBD1
TGCAGTGCCGACAAGGGGACAGGGGCCGATGGCTACACCTTC
CSADKGTGADGYTF
>TRBV20-1|TRBJ2-3|many|.
TGCAGTGCTAGCGGGGGCACAGATACGCAGTATTTT
CSASGGTDTQYF
>TRBV12-3/TRBV12-4|TRBJ2-5|.|.
TGTGCCAGCAGTTTTGATATTCGGATCCAGTACTTC
CASSFDIRIQYF
>TRBV6-5|TRBJ2-3|many|TRBD1
TGTGCCAGCAGTTACGGTACCAACCGGGACAGTGGCACAGATACGCAGTATTTT
CASSYGTNRDSGTDTQYF
>TRBV24-1|TRBJ1-1|few|TRBD1
TGTGCCACCAGCGAAGACAGGGGAACTGAAGCTTTCTTT
CATSEDRGTEAFF
>TRBV11-2|TRBJ2-2|.|TRBD1
TGTGCCAGCAGCAAAATCGGGACAGGGGGCATAAGTGGTTACACCGGGGAGCTGTTTTTT
CASSKIGTGGISGYTGELFF
>TRBV10-3|TRBJ2-5|.|.
TGTGCCATCGCACCGGCTGGCGGACAAGAGACCCAGTACTTC
CAIAPAGGQETQYF
>TRBV4-3|TRBJ1-2|.|.
TGCGCCAGCAGCCACCCCCACGAGGGGCAAGGCTACACCTTC
CASSHPHEGQGYTF
>TRBV12-3/TRBV12-4|TRBJ2-7|few|.
TGTGCCAGCAGTTTTTTCCGGAGCTCCTACGAGCAGTACTTC
CASSFFRSSYEQYF
>TRBV27|TRBJ2-7|few|.
TGTGCCAGCGCAGATTTGTTTAGTTTGCACTACGAGCAGTACTTC
CASADLFSLHYEQYF
>TRBV6-1|TRBJ1-1|.|.
TGTGCCAGCAGAATCAGCCTCGGTGAAGCTTTCTTT
CASRISLGEAFF
>TRBV20-1|TRBJ2-1|many|TRBD2
TGCAGTGCGGGTTCAGCGGGACGCTACAATGAGCAGTTCTTC
CSAGSAGRYNEQFF
>TRBV7-9|TRBJ2-7|many|.
TGTGCCAGCAGCCGGGAGGGACAGGGATACGAGCAGTACTTC
CASSREGQGYEQYF
>TRBV25-1|TRBJ2-2|few|.
TGTGCCAGCAGCCCTCCTTTCTCCGGGGAGCTGTTTTTT
CASSPPFSGELFF
>TRBV4-3|TRBJ1-6|few|.
TGCGCCAGCAGCCAATCAGGACACAAAGGAGCTGGTTCACCCCTCCACTTT
CASSQSGHKGAGSPLHF
>TRBV20-1|TRBJ2-7|few|TRBD2
TGCAGTGCTAACCACGGGGTTAGCGGGAGTTACGAGCAGTACTTC
CSANHGVSGSYEQYF
>TRBV5-1|TRBJ2-1|many|TRBD2
TGCGCCAGCAGCTTACCCATAGCGGGAGGGTCCTACAATGAGCAGTTCTTC
CASSLPIAGGSYNEQFF
>TRBV7-2|TRBJ2-5|.|TRBD2
TGTGCCAGCACCCTTTCTGTGCGGGGGTTAACCCAGTACTTC
CASTLSVRGLTQYF